This T cell receptor (beta chain) was retrieved from a study of control samples from healthy donors and cancer patients. Germline V gene sequence: CDR1 MGHDK, CDR2 SYGVNS. V lost 7 bases and J lost 0, with 16 bases in between. The CDR3 has 17 residues. Repertoires were generated with immunoSEQ multiplex PCR, while TCRdb's copy carries only in-frame clones and drops some. Its listing shows about 200,000 clones. This chain links TRBV25-1 with TRBJ1-6; D unresolved. The clonotype comes from a woman in her 30s in good health. Input material: blood. CDR3 in DNA: TGTGCCAGCAACGGGGAAGGAGAGAGCTCCTATAATTCACCCCTCCACTTT. Its translation: CASNGEGESSYNSPLHF. Full variable domain (missing parts from reference TRBV25-1 and TRBJ1-6): EADIYQTPRYLVIGTGKKITLECSQTMGHDKMYWYQQDPGMELHLIHYSYGVNSTEKGDLSSESTVSRIRTEHFPLTLESARPSHTSQYLCASNGEGESSYNSPLHFGNGTRLTVT.